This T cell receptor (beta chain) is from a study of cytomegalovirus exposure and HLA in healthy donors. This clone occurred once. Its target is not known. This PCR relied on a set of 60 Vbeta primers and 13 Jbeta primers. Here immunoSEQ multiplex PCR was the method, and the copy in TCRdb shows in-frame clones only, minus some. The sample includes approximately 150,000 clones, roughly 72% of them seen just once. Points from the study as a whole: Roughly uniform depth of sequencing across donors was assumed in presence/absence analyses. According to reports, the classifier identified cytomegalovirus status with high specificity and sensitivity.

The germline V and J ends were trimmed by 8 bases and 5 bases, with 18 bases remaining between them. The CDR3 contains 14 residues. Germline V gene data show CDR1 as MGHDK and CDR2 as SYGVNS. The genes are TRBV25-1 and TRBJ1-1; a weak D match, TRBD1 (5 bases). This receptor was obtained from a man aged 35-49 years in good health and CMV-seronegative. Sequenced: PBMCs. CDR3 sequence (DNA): TGTGCCAGCCGTCCGGGGGGGGGAAGGACTGAAGCTTTCTTT. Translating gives CASRPGGGRTEAFF. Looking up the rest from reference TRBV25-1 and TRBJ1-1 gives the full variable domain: EADIYQTPRYLVIGTGKKITLECSQTMGHDKMYWYQQDPGMELHLIHYSYGVNSTEKGDLSSESTVSRIRTEHFPLTLESARPSHTSQYLCASRPGGGRTEAFFGQGTRLTVV.